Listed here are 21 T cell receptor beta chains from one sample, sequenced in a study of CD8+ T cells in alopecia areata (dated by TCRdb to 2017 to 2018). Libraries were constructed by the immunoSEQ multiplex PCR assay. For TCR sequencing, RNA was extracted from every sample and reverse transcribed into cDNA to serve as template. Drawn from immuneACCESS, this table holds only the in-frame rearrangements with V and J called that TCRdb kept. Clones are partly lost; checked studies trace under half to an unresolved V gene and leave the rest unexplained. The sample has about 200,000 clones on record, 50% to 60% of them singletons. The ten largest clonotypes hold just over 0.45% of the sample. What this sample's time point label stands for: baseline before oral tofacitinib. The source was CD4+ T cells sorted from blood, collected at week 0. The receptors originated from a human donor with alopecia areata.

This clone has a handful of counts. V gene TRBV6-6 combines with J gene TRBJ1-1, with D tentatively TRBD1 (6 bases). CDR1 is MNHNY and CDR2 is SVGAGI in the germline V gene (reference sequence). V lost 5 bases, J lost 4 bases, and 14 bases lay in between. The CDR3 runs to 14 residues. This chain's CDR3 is CASSTDRWATEAFF. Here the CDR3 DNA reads TGTGCCAGCAGTACCGACAGGTGGGCCACTGAAGCTTTCTTT.

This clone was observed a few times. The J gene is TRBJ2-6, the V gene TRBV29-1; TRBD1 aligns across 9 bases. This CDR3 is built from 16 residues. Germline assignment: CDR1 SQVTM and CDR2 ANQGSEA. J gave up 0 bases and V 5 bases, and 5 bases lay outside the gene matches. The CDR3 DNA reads TGCAGCGTTTGGGACAGGGTCGACTCTGGGGCCAACGTCCTGACTTTC. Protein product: CSVWDRVDSGANVLTF.

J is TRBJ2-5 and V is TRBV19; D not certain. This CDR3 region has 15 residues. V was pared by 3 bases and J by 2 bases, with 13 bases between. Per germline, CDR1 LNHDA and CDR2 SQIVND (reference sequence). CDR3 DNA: TGTGCCAGTAGTATTTCGGCATTTTTTCAAGAGACCCAGTACTTC. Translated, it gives CASSISAFFQETQYF. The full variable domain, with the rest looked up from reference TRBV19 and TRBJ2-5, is DGGITQSPKYLFRKEGQNVTLSCEQNLNHDAMYWYRQDPGQGLRLIYYSQIVNDFQKGDIAEGYSVSREKKESFPLTVTSAQKNPTAFYLCASSISAFFQETQYFGPGTRLLVL.

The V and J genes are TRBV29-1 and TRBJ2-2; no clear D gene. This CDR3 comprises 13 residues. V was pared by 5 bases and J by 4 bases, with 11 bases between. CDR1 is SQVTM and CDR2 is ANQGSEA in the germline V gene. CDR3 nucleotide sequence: TGCAGCGTTCGAAACCCGGGCACCGGGGAGCTGTTTTTT. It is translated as CSVRNPGTGELFF.

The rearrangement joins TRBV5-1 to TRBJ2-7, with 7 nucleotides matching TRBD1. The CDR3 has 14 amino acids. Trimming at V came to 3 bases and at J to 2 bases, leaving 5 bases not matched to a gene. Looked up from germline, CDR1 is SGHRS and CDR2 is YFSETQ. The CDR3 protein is CASSSGTATYEQYF. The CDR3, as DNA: TGCGCCAGCAGCTCCGGGACAGCCACCTACGAGCAGTACTTC.

For the CDR3, the DNA is TGTGCCAGCAGTGGCACGATGTGGTACACCTTC. Protein sequence: CASSGTMWYTF. The chain carries TRBV25-1 and TRBJ1-2, with D unresolved. The CDR3 has 11 amino acids. V lost 4 bases and J lost 11, with 11 bases in between. Germline CDR1 and CDR2: MGHDK and SYGVNS.

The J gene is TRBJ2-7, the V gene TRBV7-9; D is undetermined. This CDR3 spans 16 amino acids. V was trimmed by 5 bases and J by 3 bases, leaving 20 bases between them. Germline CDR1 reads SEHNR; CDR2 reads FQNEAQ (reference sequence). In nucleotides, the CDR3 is TGTGCCAGCAGCCCCCGGATTGGCCAGGACCACTACGAGCAGTACTTC. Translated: CASSPRIGQDHYEQYF.

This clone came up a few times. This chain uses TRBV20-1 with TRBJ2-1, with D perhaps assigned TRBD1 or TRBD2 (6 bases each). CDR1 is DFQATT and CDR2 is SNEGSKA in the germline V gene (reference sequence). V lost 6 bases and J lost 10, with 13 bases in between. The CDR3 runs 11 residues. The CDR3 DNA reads TGCAGTGCAAAAGAAGGGGGGGAGCAGTTCTTC. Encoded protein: CSAKEGGEQFF.

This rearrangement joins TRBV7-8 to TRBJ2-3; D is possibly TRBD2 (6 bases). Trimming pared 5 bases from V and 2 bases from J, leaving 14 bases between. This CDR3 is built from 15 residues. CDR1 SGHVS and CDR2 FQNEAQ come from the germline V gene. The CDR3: CASSPPGLYTDTQYF. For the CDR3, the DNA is TGTGCCAGCAGCCCGCCGGGACTCTACACAGATACGCAGTATTTT.

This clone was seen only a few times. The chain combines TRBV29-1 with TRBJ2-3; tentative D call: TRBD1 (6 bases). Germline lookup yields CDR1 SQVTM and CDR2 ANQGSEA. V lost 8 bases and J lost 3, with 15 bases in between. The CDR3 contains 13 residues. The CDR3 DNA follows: TGCAGCCTCCCGTGGGACAATACAGATACGCAGTATTTT. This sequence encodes CSLPWDNTDTQYF.

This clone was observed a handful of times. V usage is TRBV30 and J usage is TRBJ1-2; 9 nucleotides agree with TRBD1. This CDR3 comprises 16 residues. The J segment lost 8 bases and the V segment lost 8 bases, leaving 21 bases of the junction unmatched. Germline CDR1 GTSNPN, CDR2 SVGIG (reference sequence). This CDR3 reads CALYRDRVILGAGYTF. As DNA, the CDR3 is TGTGCCCTCTACCGGGACAGGGTGATCTTGGGGGCGGGCTACACCTTC. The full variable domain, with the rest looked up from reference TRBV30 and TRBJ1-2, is SQTIHQWPATLVQPVGSPLSLECTVEGTSNPNLYWYRQAAGRGLQLLFYSVGIGQISSEVPQNLSASRPQDRQFILSSKKLLLSDSGFYLCALYRDRVILGAGYTFGSGTRLTVV.

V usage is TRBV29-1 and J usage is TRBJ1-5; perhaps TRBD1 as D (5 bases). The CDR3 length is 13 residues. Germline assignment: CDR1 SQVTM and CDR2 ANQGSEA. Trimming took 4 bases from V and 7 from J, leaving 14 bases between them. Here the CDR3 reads CSVVAGFGQPQHF. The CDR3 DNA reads TGCAGCGTTGTTGCAGGGTTCGGACAGCCCCAGCATTTT.

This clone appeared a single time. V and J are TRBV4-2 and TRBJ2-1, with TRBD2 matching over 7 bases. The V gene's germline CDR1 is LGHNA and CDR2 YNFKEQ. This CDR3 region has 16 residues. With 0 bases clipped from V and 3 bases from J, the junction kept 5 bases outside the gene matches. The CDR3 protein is CASSQEGLVFYNEQFF. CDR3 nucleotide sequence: TGTGCCAGCAGCCAAGAAGGACTAGTGTTCTACAATGAGCAGTTCTTC.

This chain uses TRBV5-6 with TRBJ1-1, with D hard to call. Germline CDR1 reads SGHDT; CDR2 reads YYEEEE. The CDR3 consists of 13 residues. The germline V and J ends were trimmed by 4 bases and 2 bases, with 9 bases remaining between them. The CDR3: CASSPTFNTEAFF. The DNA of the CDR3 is TGTGCCAGCAGCCCCACTTTTAACACTGAAGCTTTCTTT.

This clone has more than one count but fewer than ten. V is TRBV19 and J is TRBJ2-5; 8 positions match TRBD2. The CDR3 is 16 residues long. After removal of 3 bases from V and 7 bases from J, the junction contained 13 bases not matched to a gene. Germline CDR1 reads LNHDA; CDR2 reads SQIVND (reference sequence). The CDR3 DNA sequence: TGTGCCAGTAGTATTTCGGTTGAGCGGGAGTACGGGACCCAGTACTTC. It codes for CASSISVEREYGTQYF.

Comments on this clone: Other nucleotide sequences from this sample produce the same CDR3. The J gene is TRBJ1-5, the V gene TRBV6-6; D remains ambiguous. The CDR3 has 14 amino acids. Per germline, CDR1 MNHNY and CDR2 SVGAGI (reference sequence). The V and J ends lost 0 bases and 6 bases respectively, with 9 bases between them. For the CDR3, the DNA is TGTGCCAGCAGTTACTCGACGTCCGGTCAGCCCCAGCATTTT. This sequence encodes CASSYSTSGQPQHF.

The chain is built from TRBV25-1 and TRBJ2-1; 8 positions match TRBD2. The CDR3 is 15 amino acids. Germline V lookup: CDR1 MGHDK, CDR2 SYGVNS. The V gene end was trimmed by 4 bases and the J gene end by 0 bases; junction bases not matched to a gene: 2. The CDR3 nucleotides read TGTGCCAGCAGTGCAAGCGGGAGCTCCTACAATGAGCAGTTCTTC. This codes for CASSASGSSYNEQFF.

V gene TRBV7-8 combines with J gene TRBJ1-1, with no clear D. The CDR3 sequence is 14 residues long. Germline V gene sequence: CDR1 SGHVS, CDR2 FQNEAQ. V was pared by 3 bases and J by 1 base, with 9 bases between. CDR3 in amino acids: CASSFTAGNTEAFF. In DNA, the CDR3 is TGTGCCAGCAGCTTCACGGCGGGGAACACTGAAGCTTTCTTT.

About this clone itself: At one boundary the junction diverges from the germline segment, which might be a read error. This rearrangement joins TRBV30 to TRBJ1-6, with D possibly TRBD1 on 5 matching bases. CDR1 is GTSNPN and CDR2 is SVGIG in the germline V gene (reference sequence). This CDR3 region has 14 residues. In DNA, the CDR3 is TGTGCCTGGAGTGTCTCAGGGTATAGTTCACCCCTCCACTTT. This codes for CAWSVSGYSSPLHF.

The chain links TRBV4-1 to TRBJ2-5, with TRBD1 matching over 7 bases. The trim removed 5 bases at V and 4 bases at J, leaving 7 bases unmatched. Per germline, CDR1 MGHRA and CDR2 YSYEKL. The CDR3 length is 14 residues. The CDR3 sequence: CASSSRQGRETQYF. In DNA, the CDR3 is TGCGCCAGCAGCTCCCGACAGGGCCGAGAGACCCAGTACTTC.

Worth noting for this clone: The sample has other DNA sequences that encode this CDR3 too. CDR3 nucleotides: TGTGCCAGCAGCGTAACCAGGGCTAGCACAGATACGCAGTATTTT. Translating gives CASSVTRASTDTQYF. The chain is built from TRBV9 and TRBJ2-3, with D possibly TRBD1 on 5 matching bases. Germline V CDR1 and CDR2: SGDLS, YYNGEE. The CDR3 is 15 residues long. Deletions cut 1 base from V and 0 bases from J, with 9 bases between.